This T cell receptor beta chain originates from a study of T cell clonality in common variable immunodeficiency. Study outcomes and limitations: CVID subjects had higher TCRbeta clonality than healthy controls, most marked in about a third. Reportedly, TCR beta sequences from common variable immunodeficiency showed fewer deletions and N-nucleotide insertions.

Equal genomic DNA amounts from CVID and control samples were sequenced. Assay: immunoSEQ multiplex PCR; the TCRdb copy retains only in-frame clones and omits some. Listed for the sample are approximately 35,000 clones, none seen a single time. Of CVID subjects, about 16 were female and 30 or so male, mean age 40. In this sample, this clone turned up a few times. Antigen specificity is unknown. Read data end 3 residues before the CDR3 end; the end is taken from the germline J gene. V dropped 7 bases and J dropped 5; count of bases not matched to a gene: 8. CDR3 size: 15 residues. Germline V gives CDR1 SGHTA, CDR2 FQGNSA.

The J gene is TRBJ2-7, the V gene TRBV7-2; 13 bases are a match to TRBD2. The sequencing input was peripheral blood mononuclear cells. This receptor was taken from a human donor with common variable immunodeficiency. The CDR3 protein is CASTPQGLAGHEQYF. The CDR3 DNA, read in part, is TGTGCCAGCACACCTCAGGGACTAGCGGGACACGAG.